This T cell receptor (beta chain) comes out of a study of preoperative IRX-2 immunotherapy in early breast cancer. Treatment meaning: preoperative locoregional IRX-2 cytokine immunotherapy. Samples came from a phase Ib trial of preoperative locoregional IRX-2 cytokine immunotherapy. Only in-frame clones appear in the TCRdb table, and some are missing; sequencing was by immunoSEQ multiplex PCR. The repertoire holds about 23,000 clones, with 85% to 90% as singletons. The germline gives CDR1 ENHRY, CDR2 SYGVKD. Between the trimmed V and J ends, which lost 2 bases and 6 bases, there was a span of 7 bases. The CDR3 runs to 13 residues.

The specimen comprised tumor tissue, sampled after IRX-2 immunotherapy. The V call is TRBV10-3, the J call TRBJ1-4; D ambiguous. The origin of this receptor is a human donor with breast cancer. CDR3 DNA: TGTGCCATCAGTGAGGGAGGAGATGAAAAACTGTTTTTT. Protein sequence: CAISEGGDEKLFF.